Listed below are T cell receptor beta chains from one sample, sequenced in a study of T cell responses to AZD1222 COVID-19 vaccine. Profiled with immunoSEQ multiplex PCR; TCRdb holds only in-frame clones, not every one. The table has 140,000 to 150,000 clones, around 90% seen once. The sequencing used peripheral blood, collected on day 0 of MenACWY control vaccination. These receptors came from an adult in good health. Each CDR3 is given with its conserved first and last residue. Each record gives: V gene, clone size, CDR3 length, J gene, D gene, CDR3 protein, CDR3 DNA. The D gene is left open where the match is weak. Rows may omit the clone size; those that give it use once, few, many or a size class.

TRBV7-9	.	14	TRBJ1-3	.	CASSLEILRNTIYF	TGTGCCAGCAGCTTGGAGATTTTGAGGAACACCATATATTTT
TRBV6-5	.	14	TRBJ1-1	TRBD1	CASRRDRANTEAFF	TGTGCCAGCAGAAGGGACAGGGCGAACACTGAAGCTTTCTTT
TRBV30	.	12	TRBJ1-2	.	CAWRLADYGYTF	TGTGCCTGGAGATTAGCGGACTATGGCTACACCTTC
TRBV5-6	once	15	TRBJ1-1	.	CASNKLSTANTEAFF	TGTGCCAGCAACAAATTATCGACAGCGAACACTGAAGCTTTCTTT
TRBV2	.	14	TRBJ1-2	TRBD1	CASTWDRGDYGYTF	TGTGCCAGCACTTGGGACAGGGGGGACTATGGCTACACCTTC
TRBV27	.	15	TRBJ2-5	.	CASSPRPLGQETQYF	TGTGCCAGCAGTCCGCGTCCCTTGGGCCAGGAGACCCAGTACTTC
TRBV28	.	15	TRBJ2-1	TRBD2	CASSSLAGDGNEQFF	TGTGCCAGCAGTTCTTTAGCGGGAGATGGGAATGAGCAGTTCTTC
TRBV2	.	12	TRBJ2-5	TRBD1	CARRTGQETQYF	TGTGCCAGGAGGACAGGACAAGAGACCCAGTACTTC
TRBV11-2	.	15	TRBJ2-7	.	CASSPRTTSSYEQYF	TGTGCCAGCAGCCCCCGGACTACAAGCTCCTACGAGCAGTACTTC
TRBV19	.	18	TRBJ2-6	TRBD1	CASSIGQGQNSGANVLTF	TGTGCCAGTAGTATTGGACAGGGACAGAACTCTGGGGCCAACGTCCTGACTTTC
TRBV6-5	.	16	TRBJ1-4	.	CASSYHGVPEGEKLFF	TGTGCCAGCAGTTACCATGGTGTTCCCGAAGGTGAAAAACTGTTTTTT
TRBV5-1	.	15	TRBJ1-4	TRBD1	CASSLGDREREKLFF	TGCGCCAGCAGCTTGGGGGACAGGGAGAGGGAAAAACTGTTTTTT
TRBV5-1	.	14	TRBJ1-2	.	CASSPGGSNYGYTF	TGCGCCAGCAGCCCGGGTGGTTCTAACTATGGCTACACCTTC
TRBV14	.	14	TRBJ1-5	.	CASSQVDSNQPQHF	TGTGCCAGCAGCCAAGTTGATAGCAATCAGCCCCAGCATTTT
TRBV19	.	14	TRBJ2-7	TRBD2	CASKIQRGSYEQYF	TGTGCCAGTAAGATCCAGCGGGGCTCCTACGAGCAGTACTTC
TRBV11-3	once	13	TRBJ1-1	.	CASSLEENTEAFF	TGTGCCAGCAGCTTAGAGGAAAACACTGAAGCTTTCTTT
TRBV7-2	.	15	TRBJ2-1	.	CASTRTRLRGVEQFF	TGTGCCAGCACCCGTACTCGACTGCGGGGTGTTGAGCAGTTCTTC
TRBV7-2	.	16	TRBJ2-1	TRBD2	CASSFGSGRSNNEQFF	TGTGCCAGCAGTTTCGGGAGCGGGAGATCAAACAATGAGCAGTTCTTC
TRBV6-5	.	15	TRBJ2-7	.	CASSLLATPSYEQYF	TGTGCCAGCAGTTTATTAGCGACGCCATCCTACGAGCAGTACTTC
TRBV2	once	13	TRBJ2-5	.	CASSGDLQETQYF	TGTGCCAGCAGTGGCGACTTACAAGAGACCCAGTACTTC
TRBV7-9	.	13	TRBJ1-1	.	CASSLDSITEAFF	TGTGCCAGCAGCCTGGACAGTATCACTGAAGCTTTCTTT
TRBV19	.	14	TRBJ2-7	.	CASSIAGGLYEQYF	TGTGCCAGTAGTATAGCTGGGGGGCTGTACGAGCAGTACTTC
TRBV6-2/TRBV6-3	.	12	TRBJ2-1	.	CASSFVFHEQFF	TGTGCCAGCAGTTTTGTATTTCATGAGCAGTTCTTC
TRBV27	.	16	TRBJ1-5	.	CASSRTDGGNNQPQHF	TGTGCCAGCAGCCGAACGGACGGAGGCAACAATCAGCCCCAGCATTTT
TRBV12-5	.	14	TRBJ1-1	TRBD1	CASGLLGGVAEAFF	TGTGCTAGTGGTTTACTAGGGGGCGTGGCTGAAGCTTTCTTT
TRBV3-1/TRBV3-2	.	17	TRBJ1-5	.	CASSQERGTGKGQPQHF	TGTGCCAGCAGCCAAGAAAGGGGAACGGGGAAGGGGCAGCCCCAGCATTTT
TRBV6-5	.	15	TRBJ1-6	TRBD1	CASSYYGTGGTPLHF	TGTGCCAGCAGTTACTATGGGACAGGGGGCACCCCCCTCCACTTT
TRBV5-4	.	15	TRBJ1-6	TRBD1	CASSYGQGQGSPLHF	TGTGCCAGCAGCTATGGACAGGGTCAAGGTTCACCCCTCCACTTT
TRBV28	.	14	TRBJ1-5	.	CASSQGGSNQPQHF	TGTGCCAGCAGCCAGGGAGGGAGCAATCAGCCCCAGCATTTT
TRBV7-8	.	18	TRBJ2-3	.	CASSLEVAFTGLKDTQYF	TGTGCCAGCAGCTTAGAGGTGGCGTTTACGGGGCTGAAAGATACGCAGTATTTT
TRBV28	.	14	TRBJ2-7	TRBD2	CASRDGTSGYEQYF	TGTGCCAGCAGAGACGGGACTAGCGGCTACGAGCAGTACTTC
TRBV18	.	13	TRBJ1-1	.	CASSLTPTAEAFF	TGTGCCAGCTCCCTGACCCCCACCGCTGAAGCTTTCTTT
TRBV7-9	few	16	TRBJ2-7	TRBD1	CASSPPGGTGLYEQYF	TGTGCCAGCAGCCCCCCAGGTGGGACAGGGTTGTACGAGCAGTACTTC
TRBV28	.	12	TRBJ1-1	.	CASSLVYTEAFF	TGTGCCAGCAGTTTAGTCTACACTGAAGCTTTCTTT
TRBV3-1/TRBV3-2	once	15	TRBJ2-3	TRBD2	CASSPSGYSTDTQYF	TGTGCCAGCAGCCCTAGCGGGTATAGCACAGATACGCAGTATTTT
TRBV28	.	13	TRBJ2-1	.	CASSLGKVNEQFF	TGTGCCAGCAGTTTGGGGAAGGTCAATGAGCAGTTCTTC
TRBV18	.	14	TRBJ2-2	.	CASSPRENTGELFF	TGTGCCAGCTCACCCCGAGAGAACACCGGGGAGCTGTTTTTT
TRBV7-9	.	15	TRBJ2-1	TRBD2	CASSVLAGAYNEQFF	TGTGCCAGCAGCGTTCTAGCGGGCGCCTACAATGAGCAGTTCTTC
TRBV3-1/TRBV3-2	once	17	TRBJ1-1	.	CASSQDRGFTMNTEAFF	TGTGCCAGCAGCCAAGATCGGGGATTCACCATGAACACTGAAGCTTTCTTT
TRBV10-1	.	15	TRBJ2-2	TRBD2	CASSDERGSTGELFF	TGCGCCAGCAGTGACGAGCGGGGGAGCACCGGGGAGCTGTTTTTT
TRBV20-1	once	10	TRBJ2-1	.	CSARENEQFF	TGCAGTGCTAGGGAGAATGAGCAGTTCTTC
TRBV11-2	.	16	TRBJ2-2	.	CASSLRDSSNTGELFF	TGTGCCAGCAGCTTACGTGACAGCTCGAACACCGGGGAGCTGTTTTTT
TRBV10-1	.	14	TRBJ1-3	.	CASSEGRGGDTIYF	TGCGCCAGCAGTGAGGGTAGGGGGGGGGACACCATATATTTT
TRBV18	.	16	TRBJ2-3	.	CASSPSTPGSTDTQYF	TGTGCCAGCTCACCTAGCACCCCTGGTAGCACAGATACGCAGTATTTT
TRBV5-4	.	15	TRBJ1-1	.	CASSLVQEMNTEAFF	TGTGCCAGCAGCTTGGTGCAGGAGATGAACACTGAAGCTTTCTTT
TRBV12-5	once	15	TRBJ1-1	.	CASGLASELGTEAFF	TGTGCTAGTGGTTTGGCCAGTGAACTGGGCACTGAAGCTTTCTTT
TRBV19	.	17	TRBJ1-5	.	CASSPRAGTWRDQPQHF	TGTGCCAGTAGTCCCCGCGCCGGGACCTGGCGGGATCAGCCCCAGCATTTT
TRBV11-2	.	14	TRBJ2-1	.	CASSPRLRSDEQFF	TGTGCCAGCAGCCCCCGGCTACGTTCAGATGAGCAGTTCTTC
TRBV25-1	.	14	TRBJ2-3	.	CASSEPWSTDTQYF	TGTGCCAGCAGTGAACCATGGAGCACAGATACGCAGTATTTT
TRBV11-2	.	14	TRBJ1-6	TRBD1	CASSPGQDNSPLHF	TGTGCCAGCAGCCCCGGACAGGATAATTCACCCCTCCACTTT
TRBV7-8	.	15	TRBJ1-5	TRBD1	CASSSQGASNQPQHF	TGTGCCAGCAGCTCACAGGGGGCTAGCAATCAGCCCCAGCATTTT
TRBV5-5	.	13	TRBJ1-5	.	CASSPRGDQPQHF	TGTGCCAGCAGCCCCCGGGGGGATCAGCCCCAGCATTTT